Shown below are 14 T cell receptor beta chains from a single sample sequenced in a study of blood T cells in healthy people across ages. It was with a sample-barcoded 5' primer and a J-beta primer mix that a second PCR of roughly 7 to 12 cycles was run. TCRdb re-derived calls from the 5' RACE reads in MiXCR, one entry per CDR3 protein. There are about 650,000 distinct CDR3 sequences in the sample; approximately 29% occur only once, and 15% to 17% lies in the top ten. Sequenced material: blood. Receptors were obtained from a woman older than 75 in good health.

V usage is TRBV7-9 and J usage is TRBJ2-7, with D tentatively TRBD1 (5 bases). This CDR3 contains 16 residues. The germline CDR1 and CDR2 sequences are SEHNR and FQNEAQ (reference sequence). Trimming cost V 5 bases and J 6 bases, with 23 bases left between them. This CDR3 reads CASSRESVTEACEQYF. The CDR3 region has the DNA TGTGCCAGCAGCCGAGAGTCGGTGACAGAGGCCTGCGAGCAGTACTTC.

This sequence joins TRBV15 and TRBJ1-3; weak D call: TRBD1 (5 bases). Between the trimmed V and J ends, which lost 2 bases and 0 bases, there was a span of 14 bases. Germline CDR1 is LNHNV and CDR2 is YYDKDF (reference sequence). The CDR3 sequence is 17 residues long. CDR3: CATSRSAGPSSGNTIYF. The CDR3 DNA sequence: TGTGCCACCAGCAGATCAGCAGGGCCCAGCTCTGGAAACACCATATATTTT.

This clonotype has at least ten counts. The V call is TRBV7-6, the J call TRBJ2-1, with 14 bases lining up with TRBD2. The trim removed 5 bases at V and 1 base at J, leaving 13 bases unmatched. Germline V gene sequence: CDR1 SGHVS, CDR2 FNYEAQ. This CDR3 has 20 residues. The CDR3 loop is CASSGEGLAGGWRSYNEQFF. In DNA, the CDR3 is TGTGCCAGCAGCGGAGAAGGACTAGCGGGGGGCTGGAGGTCCTACAATGAGCAGTTCTTC.

This clonotype was observed a few times. This chain uses TRBV7-2 with TRBJ2-2; D not resolved. Germline lookup yields CDR1 SGHTA and CDR2 FQGNSA. This CDR3 has 16 residues. Trimming took 1 base from V and 2 from J, leaving 11 bases between them. CDR3 nucleotides: TGTGCCAGCAGCTTAGTCGCCTCCCACAACACCGGGGAGCTGTTTTTT. It codes for CASSLVASHNTGELFF. Variable domain in full (rest from reference TRBV7-2 and TRBJ2-2): GAGVSQSPSNKVTEKGKDVELRCDPISGHTALYWYRQSLGQGLEFLIYFQGNSAPDKSGLPSDRFSAERTGGSVSTLTIQRTQQEDSAVYLCASSLVASHNTGELFFGEGSRLTVL.

This rearrangement joins TRBV7-2 to TRBJ2-2; the match to TRBD2 covers 11 bases. The V gene's germline CDR1 is SGHTA and CDR2 FQGNSA. V lost 5 bases to trimming and J lost 6 bases; unmatched junction nucleotides: 8. The CDR3 is 16 residues long. CDR3 in amino acids: CASSPRSGGAAGELFF. The CDR3 bases are TGTGCCAGCAGCCCGCGTAGCGGGGGGGCGGCCGGGGAGCTGTTTTTT.

Concerning this clonotype itself: A much larger clonotype is one base distant, so this may be a read error. The V and J genes are TRBV9 and TRBJ1-1; D is undetermined. From germline, CDR1 is SGDLS and CDR2 YYNGEE. Trimming stripped 0 bases from V and 4 bases from J, with 13 bases between. The CDR3 contains 15 residues. DNA of the CDR3: TGTGCCAGCAGCGTAGGAGCGGGGTCGGTCACTGAAGCTTTCTTT. Encoded protein: CASSVGAGSVTEAFF. The full variable domain, with the rest looked up from reference TRBV9 and TRBJ1-1, is DSGVTQTPKHLITATGQRVTLRCSPRSGDLSVYWYQQSLDQGLQFLIQYYNGEERAKGNILERFSAQQFPDLHSELNLSSLELGDSALYFCASSVGAGSVTEAFFGQGTRLTVV.

The chain recombines TRBV7-2 with TRBJ2-3; the match to TRBD1 covers 8 bases. The trim removed 4 bases at V and 0 bases at J, leaving 6 bases unmatched. CDR1 and CDR2 (germline): SGHTA, FQGNSA. This CDR3 is 16 amino acids long. The DNA of the CDR3 is TGTGCCAGCAGCTCTGACCGACAGGGGAGCACAGATACGCAGTATTTT. Protein sequence: CASSSDRQGSTDTQYF.

J is TRBJ1-5 and V is TRBV2, with D perhaps matching TRBD1 (5 bases). Germline values: CDR1 SNHLY, CDR2 FYNNEI. Trimming cost V 6 bases and J 10 bases, with 19 bases left between them. The CDR3 spans 14 residues. The CDR3 DNA reads TGTGCCAGCAGCCGGGACGCCTCAATCAGCCCCCAGCATTTT. Translating it yields CASSRDASISPQHF.

The rearrangement uses TRBV30 and TRBJ1-4; 9 nucleotides agree with TRBD1. The CDR3 has 15 amino acids. Trimming at V came to 3 bases and at J to 4 bases, leaving 6 bases not matched to a gene. The germline gives CDR1 GTSNPN, CDR2 SVGIG (reference sequence). CDR3: CAWSRVGQGNEKLFF. The CDR3 DNA is TGTGCCTGGAGCCGGGTGGGACAGGGTAATGAAAAACTGTTTTTT.

The gene calls are TRBV6-1 and TRBJ1-6; D perhaps matches TRBD1 (5 bases). The CDR3 contains 16 residues. V was shortened by 2 bases and J by 7 bases, with 15 bases between the two germline ends. Germline V gene data show CDR1 as MNHNS and CDR2 as SASEGT. CDR3 in DNA: TGTGCCAGCAGTGAACGGCGCGGGACTAGGAATTCACCCCTCCACTTT. Residues: CASSERRGTRNSPLHF.

V and J are TRBV7-3 and TRBJ1-2; tentative D call: TRBD1 (5 bases). The CDR3 totals 13 residues. V shed 1 base and J shed 7 bases, with 10 bases lying between them. Germline CDR1 SGHTA, CDR2 FQGTGA. CDR3 in DNA: TGTGCCAGCAGCTTAAAGGGGCGGAGTGGCTACACCTTC. This translates into CASSLKGRSGYTF.

Notes on this clonotype: A much larger clone is a single base away; this may be a read error. The gene calls are TRBV7-2 and TRBJ1-2; perhaps TRBD1 as D (5 bases). Germline V lookup: CDR1 SGHTA, CDR2 FQGNSA. Between the trimmed V and J ends, which lost 5 bases and 6 bases, there was a span of 19 bases. The CDR3 totals 15 residues. In DNA, the CDR3 is TGTGCCAGCAGCCTCCGGGACGGAGGCTGCGATGGCTACACCTTC. Translated, it gives CASSLRDGGCDGYTF.

On this clonotype: The conserved closing phenylalanine or tryptophan is absent in this CDR3, likely reflecting a read error. This chain uses TRBV5-1 with TRBJ2-7; the match to TRBD1 covers 9 bases. Trimming removed 3 bases from V and 7 bases from J; junction bases left unmatched: 5. The length of the CDR3 is 13 residues. Germline CDR1 and CDR2: SGHRS and YFSETQ. The CDR3 sequence is CASSWGQGVEQYN. In nucleotides, the CDR3 is TGCGCCAGCAGCTGGGGACAGGGAGTTGAGCAGTACAAC.

In regard to this clonotype: Possible read error: a much larger clone is one base away. Because it lacks the conserved phenylalanine or tryptophan at the end, this CDR3 is likely a read error. The chain carries TRBV14 and TRBJ2-7; a weak D match, TRBD2 (7 bases). The CDR3 length is 17 residues. Germline-derived CDR1 and CDR2 are SGHDN and FVKESK. Trimming took 2 bases from V and 7 from J, leaving 24 bases between them. CDR3 residues: CASSQKNGRGPGREQYL. CDR3 DNA: TGTGCCAGCAGCCAAAAAAACGGGCGGGGGCCGGGGAGGGAGCAGTACCTC.